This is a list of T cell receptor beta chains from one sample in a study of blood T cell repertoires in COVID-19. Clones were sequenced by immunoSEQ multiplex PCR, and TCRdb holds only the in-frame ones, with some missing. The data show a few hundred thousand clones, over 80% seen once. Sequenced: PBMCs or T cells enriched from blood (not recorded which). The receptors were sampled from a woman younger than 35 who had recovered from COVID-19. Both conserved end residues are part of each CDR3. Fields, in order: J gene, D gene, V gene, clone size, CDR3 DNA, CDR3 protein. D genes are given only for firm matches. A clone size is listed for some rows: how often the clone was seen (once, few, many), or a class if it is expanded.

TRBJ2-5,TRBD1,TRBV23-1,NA,TGCGCCAGCAGTCCGGGGGACAGGAAACACGAGGAGACCCAGTACTTC,CASSPGDRKHEETQYF
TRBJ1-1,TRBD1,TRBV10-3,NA,TGTGCCATCAGTGATTTACCGGGACAGTCAATAACTGAAGCTTTCTTT,CAISDLPGQSITEAFF
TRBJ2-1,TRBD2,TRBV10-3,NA,TGTGCCATCAGTGACCTGGTGGGCAGCGGGAGGACCTTTAGCTCCTACAATGAGCAGTTCTTC,CAISDLVGSGRTFSSYNEQFF
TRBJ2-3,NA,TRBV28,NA,TGTGCCAGCTTACTCCGCGGGGGCTTCACAGATACGCAGTATTTT,CASLLRGGFTDTQYF
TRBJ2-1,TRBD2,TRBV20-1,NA,TGCAGTGCTAGTGAGGGAGCGGGAGGGTATGAGCAGTTCTTC,CSASEGAGGYEQFF
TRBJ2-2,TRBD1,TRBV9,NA,TGTGCCAGCAGCGTAGAAGGGGGCGGCGGGGAGCTGTTTTTT,CASSVEGGGGELFF
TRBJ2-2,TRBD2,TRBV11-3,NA,TGTGCCAGCAGCCGCGGGGGGGACACCGGGGAGCTGTTTTTT,CASSRGGDTGELFF
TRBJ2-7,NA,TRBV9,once,TGTGCCAGCAGCGTAGCTAGCTACTCCTACGAGCAGTACTTC,CASSVASYSYEQYF
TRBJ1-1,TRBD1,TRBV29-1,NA,TGCAGCGTTGTTCGGGCGACGACAGGGCTCAATATGGGAGCTTTCTTT,CSVVRATTGLNMGAFF
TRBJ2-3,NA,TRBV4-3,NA,TGCGCCAGCAGCCAAGAAGTCGGCAGGGCAGATACGCAGTATTTT,CASSQEVGRADTQYF
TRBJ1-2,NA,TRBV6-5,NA,TGTGCCAGCAGTTACAGCGGGCAGCAGGGCTACACCTTC,CASSYSGQQGYTF
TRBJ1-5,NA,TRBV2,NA,TGTGCCAGCAGTGGACAGGCCCGTAATCAGCCCCAGCATTTT,CASSGQARNQPQHF
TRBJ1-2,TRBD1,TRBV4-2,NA,TGTGCCAGCAGCCAAGGCCGGGACAGGGGAACCTATGGCTACACCTTC,CASSQGRDRGTYGYTF
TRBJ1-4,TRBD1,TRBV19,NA,TGTGCCAGTAGTATCAAACGGGACAGAAATAATGAAAAACTGTTTTTT,CASSIKRDRNNEKLFF
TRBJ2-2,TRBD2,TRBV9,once,TGTGCCAGCAGCGAAAGCGGGAGTGGGTACACCGGGGAGCTGTTTTTT,CASSESGSGYTGELFF
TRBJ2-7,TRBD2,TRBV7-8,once,TGTGCCAGCAGCTTACTCGGGGATAGCGGGATCGAGCAGTACTTC,CASSLLGDSGIEQYF
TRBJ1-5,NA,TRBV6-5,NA,TGTGCCAGCAGGAGAGACACTAATCAGCCCCAGCATTTT,CASRRDTNQPQHF
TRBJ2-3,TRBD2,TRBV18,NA,TGTGCCAGCTCACCACCTGCTAGCGGGTCCACAGATACGCAGTATTTT,CASSPPASGSTDTQYF
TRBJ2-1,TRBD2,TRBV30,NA,TGTGCCTGGAGTACACGACTAGCGGGGGTAGGGGAGCAGTTCTTC,CAWSTRLAGVGEQFF
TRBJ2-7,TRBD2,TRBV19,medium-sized,TGTGCCAGTAGTGAACCGACTAGCGTCGAGCAGTACTTC,CASSEPTSVEQYF
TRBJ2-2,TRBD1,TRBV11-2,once,TGTGCCAGCAGCTCCGGGACAGGGGTGGACGGGGAGCTGTTTTTT,CASSSGTGVDGELFF
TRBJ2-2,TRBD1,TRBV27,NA,TGTGCCAGCACCCGGCGGCGGGGACAGGCGAACACCGGGGAGCTGTTTTTT,CASTRRRGQANTGELFF
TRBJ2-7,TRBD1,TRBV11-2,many,TGTGCCAGCAGCGCGCAATACGGGACAGGGCTAGACGAGCAGTACTTC,CASSAQYGTGLDEQYF
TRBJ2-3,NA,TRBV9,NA,TGTGCCAGCAGCGTAGAGTCTATTAGCACAGATACGCAGTATTTT,CASSVESISTDTQYF
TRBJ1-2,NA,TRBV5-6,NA,TGTGCCAGCAGCTCCCGGACAGAGAACTATGGCTACACCTTC,CASSSRTENYGYTF
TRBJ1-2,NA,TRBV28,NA,TGTGCCAGCAGACCGGACAGCTATGGCTACACCTTC,CASRPDSYGYTF
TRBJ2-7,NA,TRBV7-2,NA,TGTGCCAGCAGCTTGGAGCTCTCCTACGAGCAGTACTTC,CASSLELSYEQYF
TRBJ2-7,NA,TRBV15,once,TGTGCCACCAGCAGAGACATCGAGCAGTACTTC,CATSRDIEQYF
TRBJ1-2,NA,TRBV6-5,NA,TGTGCCAGCAGCACCGGTCTTTATGGCTACACCTTC,CASSTGLYGYTF
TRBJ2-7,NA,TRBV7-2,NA,TGTGCCAGCAGCACCTTTAGCAATCCGGTCCCCTACGAGCAGTACTTC,CASSTFSNPVPYEQYF
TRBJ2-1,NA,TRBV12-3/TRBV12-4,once,TGTGCCAGCACCCAACTAGCAGGCAATGAGCAGTTCTTC,CASTQLAGNEQFF
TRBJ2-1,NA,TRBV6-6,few,TGTGCCAGCAGTTACTTGACATTGATTTTCTTC,CASSYLTLIFF
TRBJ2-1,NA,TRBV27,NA,TGTGCCAGCAGTTTCTTCGACAGACAGTTCTTC,CASSFFDRQFF
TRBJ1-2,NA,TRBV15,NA,TGTGCCACCAGCAGAGAGAGGACAGTCTATGGCTACACCTTC,CATSRERTVYGYTF
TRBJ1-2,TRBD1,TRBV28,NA,TGTGCCAGCAGGGCCCCAGGGGGCCCTTATGGCTACACCTTC,CASRAPGGPYGYTF
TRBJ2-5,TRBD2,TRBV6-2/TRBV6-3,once,TGTGCCAGCACCCCCGGGGGGGCCCAAGAGACCCAGTACTTC,CASTPGGAQETQYF
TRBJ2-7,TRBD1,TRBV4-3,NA,TGCGCCAGCAGCCAAGTCAACAGGGGGTTCGAGCAGTACTTC,CASSQVNRGFEQYF
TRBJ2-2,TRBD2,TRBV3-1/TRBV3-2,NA,TGTGCCAGCAGCCAAGATGGGGGGGTAGTAGAGCTGTTTTTT,CASSQDGGVVELFF
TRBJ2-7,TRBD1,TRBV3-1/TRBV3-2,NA,TGTGCCAGCAGCCAGGGGGGACAGGGGGCCCACGAGCAGTACTTC,CASSQGGQGAHEQYF
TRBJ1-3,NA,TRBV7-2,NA,TGTGCCAGCAGATTAATACAGGGAGCTGGAAACACCATATATTTT,CASRLIQGAGNTIYF
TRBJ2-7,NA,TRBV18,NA,TGTGCCAGCTCACCACGTCGGGTGACCACCTCCTACGAGCAGTACTTC,CASSPRRVTTSYEQYF
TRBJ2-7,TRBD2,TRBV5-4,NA,TGTGCCAGCAGCCCCCAGCGGGGGGGCCGGAACGAGCAGTACTTC,CASSPQRGGRNEQYF